This T cell receptor (beta chain) was recovered during a study of Ad26.COV2.S vaccination and SARS-CoV-2 variants. In the study overall: As a participant in COV1001, the donor was in the Ad26.COV2.S trial arm. Dosing was one shot or two shots 56 days apart.

The germline V gene has CDR1 LGHNA and CDR2 YSLEER. V lost 6 bases and J 10 bases, leaving 16 bases between the germline ends. The CDR3 runs to 13 residues. Broader study findings: Placebo and vaccine recipients had non-spike TCR breadth that was similar.

Only in-frame clones appear in the TCRdb table, and some are missing; sequencing was by immunoSEQ multiplex PCR. The table shows a few hundred thousand clones, with around four fifths occurring only once. Treatment noted: about 20 received Ad26.COV2.S at low or high dose, single or two shots; several received placebo; per-sample allocation not given. Samples were taken on day 63 after the first vaccine or placebo injection. Immunization relied on an Ad26 vector, which expressed Wuhan-strain SARS-CoV-2 spike. On this clone: Antigen unknown.

The receptor comes from a person aged 18-65 years who received the Ad26.COV2.S COVID-19 vaccine or a placebo. V usage is TRBV4-3 and J usage is TRBJ2-1; unclear D gene. The sample was peripheral blood, taken in a trial of Ad26.COV2.S vaccine versus placebo. CDR3: CASRHFGRREQFF. In DNA form, the CDR3 reads TGCGCCAGCAGGCACTTCGGTAGACGGGAGCAGTTCTTC.